This T cell receptor beta chain is drawn from a study of cytomegalovirus exposure and HLA in healthy donors. Primers for the PCR totalled 60 Vbeta and 13 Jbeta. Profiling relied on immunoSEQ multiplex PCR, and the TCRdb table lists in-frame clones only, not all of them. The data show 100,000 or so clones, 80% to 90% seen once. Unmatched junction bases numbered 5, after V lost 0 bases and J lost 7 bases. Germline loops: CDR1 WNHNN, CDR2 SYGVQD (reference sequence). This CDR3 has 15 amino acids. Material for sequencing was PBMCs. This TCR derives from a man in his forties in good health and CMV-seronegative. The chain joins TRBV10-1 to TRBJ1-4; 7 bases line up with TRBD1. In nucleotides, the CDR3 is TGCGCCAGCAGTGAGTCAGGGGGCTATGGTGAAAAACTGTTTTTT. It specifies CASSESGGYGEKLFF.